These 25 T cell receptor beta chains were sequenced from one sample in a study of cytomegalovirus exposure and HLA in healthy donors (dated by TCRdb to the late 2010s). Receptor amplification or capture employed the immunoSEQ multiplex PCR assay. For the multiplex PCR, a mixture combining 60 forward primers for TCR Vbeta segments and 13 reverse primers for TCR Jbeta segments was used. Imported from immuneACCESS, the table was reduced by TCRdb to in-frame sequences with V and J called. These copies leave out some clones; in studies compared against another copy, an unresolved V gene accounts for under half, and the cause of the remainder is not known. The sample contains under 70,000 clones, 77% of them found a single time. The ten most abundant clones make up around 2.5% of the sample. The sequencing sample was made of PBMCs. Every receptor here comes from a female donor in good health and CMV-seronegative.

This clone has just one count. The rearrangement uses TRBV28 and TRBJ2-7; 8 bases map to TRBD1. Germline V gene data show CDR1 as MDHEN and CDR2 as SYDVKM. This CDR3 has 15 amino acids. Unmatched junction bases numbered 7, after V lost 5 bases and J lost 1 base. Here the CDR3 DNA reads TGTGCCAGCAGTCCTACAGGGGGACCATCCTACGAGCAGTACTTC. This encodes CASSPTGGPSYEQYF.

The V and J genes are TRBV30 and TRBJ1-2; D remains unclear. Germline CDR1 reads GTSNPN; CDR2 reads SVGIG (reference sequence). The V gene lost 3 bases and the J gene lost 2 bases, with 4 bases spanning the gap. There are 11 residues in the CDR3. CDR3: CAWRQNYGYTF. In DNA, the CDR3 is TGTGCCTGGAGGCAGAACTATGGCTACACCTTC.

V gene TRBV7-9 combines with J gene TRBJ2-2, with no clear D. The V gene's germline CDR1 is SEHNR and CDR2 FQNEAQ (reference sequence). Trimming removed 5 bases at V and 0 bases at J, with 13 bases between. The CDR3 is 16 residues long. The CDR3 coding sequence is TGTGCCAGCAGCCTGGCTCGAGGTTCGAACACCGGGGAGCTGTTTTTT. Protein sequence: CASSLARGSNTGELFF.

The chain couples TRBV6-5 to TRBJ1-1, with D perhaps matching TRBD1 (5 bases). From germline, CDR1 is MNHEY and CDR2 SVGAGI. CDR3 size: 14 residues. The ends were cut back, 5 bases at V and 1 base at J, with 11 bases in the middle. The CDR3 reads CASSTGGGNTEAFF. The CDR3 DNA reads TGTGCCAGCAGTACCGGGGGGGGGAACACTGAAGCTTTCTTT.

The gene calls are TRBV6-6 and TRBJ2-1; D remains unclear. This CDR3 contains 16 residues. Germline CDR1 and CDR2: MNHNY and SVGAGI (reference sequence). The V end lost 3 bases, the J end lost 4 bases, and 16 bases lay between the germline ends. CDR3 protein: CASSYSQNYQYNEQFF. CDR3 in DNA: TGTGCCAGCAGTTATTCGCAGAACTACCAGTACAATGAGCAGTTCTTC.

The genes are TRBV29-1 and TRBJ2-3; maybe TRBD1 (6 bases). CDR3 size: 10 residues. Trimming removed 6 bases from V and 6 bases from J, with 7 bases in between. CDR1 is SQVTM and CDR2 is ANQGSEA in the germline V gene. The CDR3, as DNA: TGCAGCGTGAGGGGGGATACGCAGTATTTT. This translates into CSVRGDTQYF.

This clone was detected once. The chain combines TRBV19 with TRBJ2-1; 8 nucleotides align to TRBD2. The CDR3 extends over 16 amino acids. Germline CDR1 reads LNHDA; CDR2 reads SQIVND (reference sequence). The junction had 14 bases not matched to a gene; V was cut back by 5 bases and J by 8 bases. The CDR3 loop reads CASSPPRLGGAHEQFF. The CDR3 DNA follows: TGTGCCAGTAGTCCCCCCAGACTCGGGGGGGCCCATGAGCAGTTCTTC.

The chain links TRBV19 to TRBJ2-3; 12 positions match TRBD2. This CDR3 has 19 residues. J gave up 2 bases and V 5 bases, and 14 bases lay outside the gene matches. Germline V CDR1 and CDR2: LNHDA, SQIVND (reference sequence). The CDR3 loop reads CASSVQGLAGRPYTDTQYF. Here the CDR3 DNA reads TGTGCCAGTAGTGTTCAAGGACTAGCGGGGCGACCCTACACAGATACGCAGTATTTT.

The CDR3 is CASSPKTVYYGYTF. As DNA, the CDR3 is TGTGCCAGTAGCCCTAAGACAGTGTACTATGGCTACACCTTC. The chain recombines TRBV19 with TRBJ1-2; weak D call: TRBD1 (5 bases). The germline CDR1 and CDR2 sequences are LNHDA and SQIVND (reference sequence). This CDR3 region has 14 residues. Trimming took 6 bases from V and 3 from J, leaving 14 bases between them.

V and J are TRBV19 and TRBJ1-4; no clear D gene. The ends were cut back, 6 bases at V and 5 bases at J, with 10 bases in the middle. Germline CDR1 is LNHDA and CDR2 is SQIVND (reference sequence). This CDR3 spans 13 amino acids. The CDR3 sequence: CASSRLGNEKLFF. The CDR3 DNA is TGTGCCAGTAGCCGACTAGGGAATGAAAAACTGTTTTTT.

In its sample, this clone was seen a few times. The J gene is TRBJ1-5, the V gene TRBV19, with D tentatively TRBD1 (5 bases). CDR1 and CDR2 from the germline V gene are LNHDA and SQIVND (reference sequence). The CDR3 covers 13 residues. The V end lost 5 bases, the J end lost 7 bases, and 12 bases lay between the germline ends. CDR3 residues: CASSSRVGQPQHF. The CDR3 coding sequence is TGTGCCAGTAGTTCCAGGGTTGGACAGCCCCAGCATTTT.

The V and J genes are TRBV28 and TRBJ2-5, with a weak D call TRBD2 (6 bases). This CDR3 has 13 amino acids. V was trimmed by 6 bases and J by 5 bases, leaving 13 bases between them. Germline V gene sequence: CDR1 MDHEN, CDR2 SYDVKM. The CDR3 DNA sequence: TGTGCCAGCAGGTTTGACAGCGGGGAGACCCAGTACTTC. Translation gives CASRFDSGETQYF.

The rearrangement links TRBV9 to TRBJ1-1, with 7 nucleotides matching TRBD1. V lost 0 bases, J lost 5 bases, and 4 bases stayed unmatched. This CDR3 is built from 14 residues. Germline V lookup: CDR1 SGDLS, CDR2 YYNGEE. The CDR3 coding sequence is TGTGCCAGCAGCGTAGTGGCAGGGGGAACTGAAGCTTTCTTT. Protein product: CASSVVAGGTEAFF.

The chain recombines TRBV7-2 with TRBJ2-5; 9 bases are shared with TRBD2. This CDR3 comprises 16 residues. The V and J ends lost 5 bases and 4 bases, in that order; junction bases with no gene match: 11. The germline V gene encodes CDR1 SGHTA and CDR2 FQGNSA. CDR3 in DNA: TGTGCCAGCAGCGAGGGGGGGATAGCGGGGGCAGAGACCCAGTACTTC. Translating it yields CASSEGGIAGAETQYF. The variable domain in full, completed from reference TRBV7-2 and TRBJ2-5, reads GAGVSQSPSNKVTEKGKDVELRCDPISGHTALYWYRQSLGQGLEFLIYFQGNSAPDKSGLPSDRFSAERTGGSVSTLTIQRTQQEDSAVYLCASSEGGIAGAETQYFGPGTRLLVL.

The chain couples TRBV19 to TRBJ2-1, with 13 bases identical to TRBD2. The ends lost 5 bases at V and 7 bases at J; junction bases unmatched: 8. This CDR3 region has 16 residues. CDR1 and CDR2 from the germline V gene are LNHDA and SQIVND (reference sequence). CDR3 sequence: CASSPSGTSGNNEQFF. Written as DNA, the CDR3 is TGTGCCAGTAGTCCTTCGGGGACTAGCGGGAATAATGAGCAGTTCTTC.

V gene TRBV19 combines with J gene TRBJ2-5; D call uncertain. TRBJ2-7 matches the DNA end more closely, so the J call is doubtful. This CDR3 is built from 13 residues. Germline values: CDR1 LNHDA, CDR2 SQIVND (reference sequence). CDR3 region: CASRSPPLGEQYF. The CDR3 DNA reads TGTGCCAGTAGATCCCCCCCCCTGGGCGAGCAGTACTTC.

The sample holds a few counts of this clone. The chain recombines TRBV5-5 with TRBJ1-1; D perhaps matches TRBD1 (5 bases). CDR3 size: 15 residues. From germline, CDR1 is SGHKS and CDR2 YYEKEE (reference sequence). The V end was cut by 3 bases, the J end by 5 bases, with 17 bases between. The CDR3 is CASSSARGGRTEAFF. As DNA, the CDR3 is TGTGCCAGCAGCTCAGCAAGGGGCGGGAGAACTGAAGCTTTCTTT.

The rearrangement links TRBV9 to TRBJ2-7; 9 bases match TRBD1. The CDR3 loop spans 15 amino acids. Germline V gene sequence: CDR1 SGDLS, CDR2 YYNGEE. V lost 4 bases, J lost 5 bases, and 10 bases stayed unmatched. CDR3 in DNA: TGTGCCAGCAGCCTCACCGGGACAGGGTTCCACGAGCAGTACTTC. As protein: CASSLTGTGFHEQYF.

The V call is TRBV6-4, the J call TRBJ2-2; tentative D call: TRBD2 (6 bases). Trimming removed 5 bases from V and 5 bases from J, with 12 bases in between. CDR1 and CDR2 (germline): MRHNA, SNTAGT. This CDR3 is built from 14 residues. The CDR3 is CASSPGVETGELFF. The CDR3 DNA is TGTGCCAGCAGTCCGGGAGTGGAAACCGGGGAGCTGTTTTTT.

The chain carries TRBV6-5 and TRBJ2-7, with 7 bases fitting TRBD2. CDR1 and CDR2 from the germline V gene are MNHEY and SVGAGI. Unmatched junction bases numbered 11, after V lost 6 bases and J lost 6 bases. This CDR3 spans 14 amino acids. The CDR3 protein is CASSRGSPPLEQYF. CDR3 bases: TGTGCCAGCAGCCGCGGGAGCCCCCCTCTCGAGCAGTACTTC.

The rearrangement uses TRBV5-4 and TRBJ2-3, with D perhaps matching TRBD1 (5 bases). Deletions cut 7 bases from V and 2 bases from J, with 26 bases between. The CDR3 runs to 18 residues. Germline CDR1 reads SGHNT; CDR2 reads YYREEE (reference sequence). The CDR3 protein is CASGITVGEIPFTDTQYF. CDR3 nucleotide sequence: TGTGCCAGCGGAATAACGGTAGGGGAAATACCCTTCACAGATACGCAGTATTTT.

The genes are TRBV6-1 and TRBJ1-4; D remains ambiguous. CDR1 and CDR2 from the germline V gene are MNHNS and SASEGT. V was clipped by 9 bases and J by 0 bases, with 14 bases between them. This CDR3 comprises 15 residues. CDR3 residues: CASRASGTTNEKLFF. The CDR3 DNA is TGTGCCAGTCGAGCATCCGGGACAACTAATGAAAAACTGTTTTTT.

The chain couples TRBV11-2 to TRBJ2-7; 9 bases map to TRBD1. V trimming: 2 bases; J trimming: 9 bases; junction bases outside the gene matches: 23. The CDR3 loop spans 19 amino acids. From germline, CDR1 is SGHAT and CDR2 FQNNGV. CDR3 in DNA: TGTGCCAGCAGCTTAATATTAGGGGTTAATTACAGGGGGCTGATCGGGCAGTACTTC. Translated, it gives CASSLILGVNYRGLIGQYF.

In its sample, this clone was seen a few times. CDR3 sequence (DNA): TGTGCCAGCAGCAAGTCGAGCGGGCCCTACAATGAGCAGTTCTTC. Protein sequence: CASSKSSGPYNEQFF. The J gene is TRBJ2-1, the V gene TRBV11-2; possibly TRBD2 for D (6 bases). The germline gives CDR1 SGHAT, CDR2 FQNNGV. The CDR3 length is 15 residues. Trimming shortened V by 5 bases and J by 2 bases, and 13 bases separated the two germline ends.

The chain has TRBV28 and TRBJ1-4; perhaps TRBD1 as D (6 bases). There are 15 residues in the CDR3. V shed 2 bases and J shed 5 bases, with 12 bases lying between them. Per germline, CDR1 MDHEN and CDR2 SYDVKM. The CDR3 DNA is TGTGCCAGCAGTTTACCCCAGGGGATAAATGAAAAACTGTTTTTT. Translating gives CASSLPQGINEKLFF.